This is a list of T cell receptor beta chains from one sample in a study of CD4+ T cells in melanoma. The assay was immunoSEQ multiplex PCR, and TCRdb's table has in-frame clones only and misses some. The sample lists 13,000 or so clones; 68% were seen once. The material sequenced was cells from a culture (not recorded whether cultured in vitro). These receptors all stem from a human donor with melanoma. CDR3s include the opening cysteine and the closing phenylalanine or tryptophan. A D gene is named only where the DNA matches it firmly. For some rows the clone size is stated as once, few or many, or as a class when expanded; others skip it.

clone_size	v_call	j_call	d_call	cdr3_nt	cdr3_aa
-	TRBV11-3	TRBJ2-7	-	TGTGCCAGCAGCCGGGATAGCTACGAGCAGTACTTC	CASSRDSYEQYF
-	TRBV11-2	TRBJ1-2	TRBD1	TGTGCCAGCAGCTTGGGACAGTTAGATGGCTACACCTTC	CASSLGQLDGYTF
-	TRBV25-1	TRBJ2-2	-	TGTGCCAGCAGTGATGGGCTAAGAGGGGGGCGACACACCGGGGAGCTGTTTTTT	CASSDGLRGGRHTGELFF
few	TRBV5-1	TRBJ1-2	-	TGCGCCAGCAGCTTGGTGAGAGGGTCCGGTGGCTACACCTTC	CASSLVRGSGGYTF
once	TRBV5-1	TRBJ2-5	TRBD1	TGCGCCAGCGGCCAACAGGGGCAAGAAACCCAGTACTTC	CASGQQGQETQYF
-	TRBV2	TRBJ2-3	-	TGTGCCCTGTCCGGGACTGCAGATACGCAGTATTTT	CALSGTADTQYF
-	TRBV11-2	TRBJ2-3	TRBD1	TGTGCCAGCAGTCGTCTAGACAGGGCTGCAGATACGCAGTATTTT	CASSRLDRAADTQYF
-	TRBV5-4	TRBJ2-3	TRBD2	TGTGCCAGCAGCGGGCGACTAGCTAGCACAGATACGCAGTATTTT	CASSGRLASTDTQYF
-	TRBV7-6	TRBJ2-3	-	TGTGCCAGCAGCTTAGCGCGAGTAGATACGCAGTATTTT	CASSLARVDTQYF
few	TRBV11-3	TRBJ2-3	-	TGTGCCAGCAGCCATGCAGGGGGCACAGATACGCAGTATTTT	CASSHAGGTDTQYF
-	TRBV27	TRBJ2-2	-	TGTGCCAGCAGTAGCGCCCTCGCGGGCACCGGGGAGCTGTTTTTT	CASSSALAGTGELFF
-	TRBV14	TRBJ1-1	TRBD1	TGTGCCAGCAGCCAAGACACAGGGGCTGAAGCTTTCTTT	CASSQDTGAEAFF
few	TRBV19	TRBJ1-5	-	TGTGCCAGTAGTATAAGTTGGCAGACAAGCAATCAGCCCCAGCATTTT	CASSISWQTSNQPQHF
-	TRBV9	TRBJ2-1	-	TGTGCCAGCAGCGCCGGGAAGTATAAAATTAACAATGAGCAGTTCTTC	CASSAGKYKINNEQFF
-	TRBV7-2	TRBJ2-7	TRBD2	TGTGCCAGCAGCTTACGGCTAGCGGGGGGGTCCTACGAGCAGTACTTC	CASSLRLAGGSYEQYF
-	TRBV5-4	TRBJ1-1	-	TGTGCCAGCAGCTTGGTGGATTTGGAGGGGATGAGGGCTGAAGCTTTCTTT	CASSLVDLEGMRAEAFF
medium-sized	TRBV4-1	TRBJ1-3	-	TGCGCCAGCAGCCAAGTAGAGCAGGGAGCGAGGGGAAACACCATATATTTT	CASSQVEQGARGNTIYF
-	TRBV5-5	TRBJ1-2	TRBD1	TGTGCCAGCAGCTTTAACCAGGGGGGCTATGGCTACACCTTC	CASSFNQGGYGYTF
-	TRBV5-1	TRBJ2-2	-	TGCGCCAGCAGCTCGGGCAGCCGGATGTCTTCAGGCACCGGGGAGCTGTTTTTT	CASSSGSRMSSGTGELFF
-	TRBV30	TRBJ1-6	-	TGTGCCTGGAGTGTGCCAGCTAATTCACCCCTCCACTTT	CAWSVPANSPLHF
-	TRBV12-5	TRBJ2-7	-	TGTGCTAGTGCCATAGCAGCTTCCTACGAGCAGTACTTC	CASAIAASYEQYF